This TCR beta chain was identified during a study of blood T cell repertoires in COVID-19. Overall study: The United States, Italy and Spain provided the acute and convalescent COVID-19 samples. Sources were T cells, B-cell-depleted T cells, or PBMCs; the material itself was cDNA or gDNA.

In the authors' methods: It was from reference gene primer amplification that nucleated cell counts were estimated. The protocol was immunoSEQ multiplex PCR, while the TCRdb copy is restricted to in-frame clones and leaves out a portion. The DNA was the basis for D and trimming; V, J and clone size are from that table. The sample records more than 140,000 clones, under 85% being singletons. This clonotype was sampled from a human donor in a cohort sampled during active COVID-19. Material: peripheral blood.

The CDR3 DNA follows: TGTGCCAGCAGCCCCTCAACTAGCAGCTTAGGCTACGAGCAGTACTTC. The encoded protein is CASSPSTSSLGYEQYF. The J gene is TRBJ2-7, the V gene TRBV3-1 (or the pseudogene TRBV3-2); weak D call: TRBD2 (6 bases). The V gene's germline CDR1 is LGHDT and CDR2 YNNKEL (reference sequence). The CDR3 totals 16 residues. The germline V and J ends were trimmed by 4 bases and 3 bases, with 19 bases remaining between them.